These T cell receptor beta chains were read from a single sample in a study of OX40 agonist ivuxolimab in advanced cancers. Method: immunoSEQ multiplex PCR; TCRdb's copy keeps in-frame clones and lacks some. The sample gives 65,000 to 95,000 clones, approximately 92% of which show up once; about 0.54% is in the top ten. The sample in question was CD4+ or CD8+ T cells sorted from blood, obtained in a trial of the OX40 agonist ivuxolimab. The receptors here all came from an adult with an advanced solid tumor such as melanoma, head and neck, liver or kidney cancer. The CDR3 runs from the conserved cysteine through the conserved F or W. A D gene is named only where the DNA matches it firmly. Clone size appears in some rows only: once, few, many, or a class for an expanded clone.

j_gene | abundance | v_gene | d_gene | CDR3nt | CDR3aa
TRBJ2-2 | - | TRBV7-3 | TRBD2 | TGTGCCAGCAGCTTACTAGCGGCCAAAAACACCGGGGAGCTGTTTTTT | CASSLLAAKNTGELFF
TRBJ2-7 | - | TRBV28 | - | TGTGCCAGCAGTTTCCTGACACAGTCCTACGAGCAGTACTTC | CASSFLTQSYEQYF
TRBJ1-1 | - | TRBV30 | - | TGTGCCTGGTACAAAGTTGCTCCAACTGAAGCTTTCTTT | CAWYKVAPTEAFF
TRBJ2-3 | - | TRBV30 | - | TGTGCCTGGACGTCTTCGGGGTATAGCACAGATACGCAGTATTTT | CAWTSSGYSTDTQYF
TRBJ1-2 | - | TRBV7-2 | - | TGTGCCAGCAGGCCAGGGTCACGGGGTTCGTATGGCTACACCTTC | CASRPGSRGSYGYTF
TRBJ2-7 | - | TRBV19 | - | TGTGCCAGTAGAACATTTGAGAGGGCTGGCGGCGAGCAGTACTTC | CASRTFERAGGEQYF
TRBJ2-2 | once | TRBV4-2 | - | TGTGCCAGCAGCCAAGACACAGGGTCGAACACCGGGGAGCTGTTTTTT | CASSQDTGSNTGELFF
TRBJ2-6 | - | TRBV7-3 | - | TGTGCCAGCAGCTTAAACTCGATTCTGGGCACTGGGGCCAACGTCCTGACTTTC | CASSLNSILGTGANVLTF
TRBJ1-2 | - | TRBV7-9 | TRBD1 | TGTGCCAGCAGCTTAGACTGGGACAGGGGATATGTGGGCTACACCTTC | CASSLDWDRGYVGYTF
TRBJ1-6 | - | TRBV5-1 | TRBD1 | TGCGCCAGCAGCTTCCCTAATAGGACAGGGGGCGCCTATAATTCACCCCTCCACTTT | CASSFPNRTGGAYNSPLHF
TRBJ2-3 | once | TRBV2 | TRBD2 | TGTGCCAGCAGGGGACTAGCGGGAGTCGGGGGTACGCAGTATTTT | CASRGLAGVGGTQYF
TRBJ2-7 | - | TRBV5-5 | - | TGTGCCAGCAGCTTGGCCGGGACGGCATCCTACGAGCAGTACTTC | CASSLAGTASYEQYF
TRBJ2-3 | - | TRBV11-2 | TRBD2 | TGTGCCAGCAGCTTATCTCCAGCGGGAGGGCCCACAGATACGCAGTATTTT | CASSLSPAGGPTDTQYF
TRBJ2-7 | - | TRBV11-3 | TRBD1 | TGTGCCAGCAGCCTTCTAGGGGGCTGGTCCTACGAGCAGTACTTC | CASSLLGGWSYEQYF
TRBJ2-3 | - | TRBV5-1 | TRBD2 | TGCGCCAGCAGCCCCCGGGTAGCGGGTAGCACAGATACGCAGTATTTT | CASSPRVAGSTDTQYF
TRBJ1-1 | - | TRBV12-5 | - | TGTGCTAGTGGTTTGAGGAGAGACAGATACACTGAAGCTTTCTTT | CASGLRRDRYTEAFF
TRBJ1-5 | - | TRBV30 | TRBD1 | TGTGCCTGGAGCCGGGACAGCGGACAGCCCCAGCATTTT | CAWSRDSGQPQHF
TRBJ2-5 | - | TRBV6-1 | TRBD1 | TGTGCCAGCAGGACAGGGGGCCAAGAGACCCAGTACTTC | CASRTGGQETQYF
TRBJ2-3 | - | TRBV28 | - | TGTGCCAGCAGTCGCCGGTGGGACTTCCTAAGCACAGATACGCAGTATTTT | CASSRRWDFLSTDTQYF
TRBJ2-2 | - | TRBV5-4 | - | TGTGCCAGCAGCCGTGGGCCCAACACCGGGGAGCTGTTTTTT | CASSRGPNTGELFF
TRBJ2-1 | - | TRBV19 | TRBD1 | TGTGCCAGCAAGAGACAGGGGGGGGACAATGAGCAGTTCTTC | CASKRQGGDNEQFF
TRBJ2-7 | - | TRBV10-3 | - | TGTGCCATCACCGGGAGCTCCTACGAGCAGTACTTC | CAITGSSYEQYF
TRBJ1-5 | - | TRBV7-9 | - | TGTGCCAGCAGCACCCCGGGCGGCAATCAGCCCCAGCATTTT | CASSTPGGNQPQHF
TRBJ1-5 | - | TRBV27 | - | TGTGCCAGCAGAATACAGGGAGGGAATCAGCCCCAGCATTTT | CASRIQGGNQPQHF
TRBJ1-6 | - | TRBV7-2 | - | TGTGCCAGCAGCCAGAGACAGGCCGATAATTCACCCCTCCACTTT | CASSQRQADNSPLHF
TRBJ2-7 | - | TRBV6-5 | - | TGTGCCAGCAGATCAGACACAACCTACGAGCAGTACTTC | CASRSDTTYEQYF
TRBJ2-7 | - | TRBV5-1 | TRBD2 | TGCGCCAGCAGCTTGACTCCCCTCGCGGGGGTGGGAAACGAGCAGTACTTC | CASSLTPLAGVGNEQYF
TRBJ1-1 | - | TRBV9 | - | TGTGCCAGCAGCCCCGCGACTGGAGGAACTGAAGCTTTCTTT | CASSPATGGTEAFF
TRBJ1-1 | - | TRBV15 | - | TGTGCCACCAGCAGAGAGGATCTGCCAAACACTGAAGCTTTCTTT | CATSREDLPNTEAFF
TRBJ2-2 | - | TRBV7-2 | TRBD2 | TGTGCCAGCAGCCTAAATCCGGGACTAGCGGGAGCCGGGGAGCTGTTTTTT | CASSLNPGLAGAGELFF
TRBJ2-7 | once | TRBV5-4 | - | TGTGCCAGCAGCTCCGGATGGAGGGTTAGTTCCTACGAGCAGTACTTC | CASSSGWRVSSYEQYF
TRBJ2-5 | once | TRBV7-8 | - | TGTGCCAGCAGCGTTATCGGGAAGACCCAGTACTTC | CASSVIGKTQYF